The TCR beta chain described here comes from a study of stem cell transplantation in POMP-related autoinflammatory disease. Study background: Defective thymoproteasomes were hypothesized to impair CD8+ T-cell positive selection. Study results and limitations: In patients with PRAID, every analyzed T-cell subset tended to show lower diversity and higher clonality.

Measured with immunoSEQ multiplex PCR; TCRdb has only the in-frame clones, and not every one. The table has 1,100 or so clones, 70% to 85% seen once; the top ten hold roughly 60%. As regards this clone: The antigen is unknown.

Germline V gene sequence: CDR1 SGDLS, CDR2 YYNGEE. The CDR3 is 12 amino acids. With 3 bases removed from V and 0 bases from J, the gap between germline ends came to 4 bases. This chain joins TRBV9 and TRBJ2-7; D is ambiguous. The sequence came from a human donor in good health. Sequenced sample: CD8+ T cells from PBMCs. In DNA, the CDR3 is TGTGCCAGCAGCGGAAGCTCCTACGAGCAGTACTTC. This gives the protein CASSGSSYEQYF.